A single TCR beta chain is shown here with its context. This CDR3 comprises 19 residues. Unmatched junction bases numbered 18, after V lost 2 bases and J lost 7 bases. Two negative PCRs, clearance, or symptom resolution were required of recovered Cohort 3 donors. Clones were sequenced by immunoSEQ multiplex PCR, and TCRdb holds only the in-frame ones, with some missing. The repertoire consists of 150,000 to 200,000 clones, with 80% to 90% occurring once and the leading ten covering 13% to 15%. The source of the sample is a study of blood T cell repertoires in COVID-19. The chain uses TRBV23-1 and TRBJ1-5; 9 nucleotides line up with TRBD1. Being an ORF, TRBV23-1 has a function that is uncertain. This TCR came from a man in his fifties who had recovered from COVID-19. Sequencing was done on a sample of PBMCs or T cells enriched from blood (not recorded which). In DNA form, the CDR3 reads TGCGCCAGCAGTCAACCAAACAGTCTCCGGGACAGGGCCAGCCAGCCCCAGCATTTT. Its translation: CASSQPNSLRDRASQPQHF.